The rows below give T cell receptor beta chains drawn from one sample of a study of regulatory T cells in long-lasting Graves disease. Each CDR3 protein gets one entry after TCRdb re-called the multiplex PCR reads with MiXCR. The repertoire has roughly 320,000 distinct CDR3 sequences, around 17% of them found once; the top ten carry 25% to 30%. The data were also submitted as part of a second study, on T cells in Graves' hyperthyroidism and ophthalmopathy.

The material was peripheral blood mononuclear cells (PBMCs), obtained at new diagnosis, from a patient treated with antithyroid drugs. These receptors were obtained from a man aged 35 to 55 with Graves disease. Both conserved end residues are part of each CDR3. The D gene is left open where the match is weak. Rows may omit the clone size; those that give it use once, few, many or a size class.

abundance: .; j_gene: TRBJ2-1; d_gene: .; v_gene: TRBV3-1; CDR3nt: TGTGCCAGCAGCCTAATAACCAATGAGCAGTTCTTC; CDR3aa: CASSLITNEQFF
abundance: many; j_gene: TRBJ2-3; d_gene: TRBD1; v_gene: TRBV12-3/TRBV12-4; CDR3nt: TGTGCCAGCAGCCATAGGACAGGGCTCACAGATACGCAGTATTTT; CDR3aa: CASSHRTGLTDTQYF
abundance: .; j_gene: TRBJ2-3; d_gene: TRBD2; v_gene: TRBV18; CDR3nt: TGTGCCAGCTCACCACTAGCGGGGGGCGACACAGATACGCAGTATTTT; CDR3aa: CASSPLAGGDTDTQYF
abundance: many; j_gene: TRBJ1-5; d_gene: .; v_gene: TRBV18; CDR3nt: TGTGCCAGCTCACCACTAGGACCCAATCAGCCCCAGCATTTT; CDR3aa: CASSPLGPNQPQHF
abundance: many; j_gene: TRBJ1-2; d_gene: .; v_gene: TRBV5-6; CDR3nt: TGTGCCAGCAGCTTGGGGAAGGGGGCTAACTATGGCTACACCTTC; CDR3aa: CASSLGKGANYGYTF
abundance: .; j_gene: TRBJ2-2; d_gene: TRBD2; v_gene: TRBV11-2; CDR3nt: TGTGCCAGCAGCGCCCCGGGACTAGCGGGTCGGGCCGGGGAGCTGTTTTTT; CDR3aa: CASSAPGLAGRAGELFF
abundance: many; j_gene: TRBJ1-2; d_gene: .; v_gene: TRBV28; CDR3nt: TGTGCCAGCAGGGAAACCGGGACACCTTATGGCTACACCTTC; CDR3aa: CASRETGTPYGYTF
abundance: few; j_gene: TRBJ1-1; d_gene: .; v_gene: TRBV28; CDR3nt: TGTGCCAGCAGCGGACACCGCAATACAAACACTGAAGCTTTCTTT; CDR3aa: CASSGHRNTNTEAFF
abundance: many; j_gene: TRBJ2-7; d_gene: TRBD1; v_gene: TRBV18; CDR3nt: TGTGCCAGCAGTCCCGGGACAGGGGGCATCTACGAGCAGTACTTC; CDR3aa: CASSPGTGGIYEQYF
abundance: many; j_gene: TRBJ2-7; d_gene: TRBD2; v_gene: TRBV5-1; CDR3nt: TGCGCCAGCAGCTTTACTAGCGGATACGAGCAGTACTTC; CDR3aa: CASSFTSGYEQYF
abundance: many; j_gene: TRBJ2-3; d_gene: TRBD2; v_gene: TRBV9; CDR3nt: TGTGCCAGCAGCGCGGGACTAGCGGGGGGCACAGATACGCAGTATTTT; CDR3aa: CASSAGLAGGTDTQYF
abundance: .; j_gene: TRBJ1-2; d_gene: .; v_gene: TRBV19; CDR3nt: TGTGCCAGTAGTACAAGCGGACCCTTTAACTATGGCTACACCTTC; CDR3aa: CASSTSGPFNYGYTF
abundance: .; j_gene: TRBJ2-5; d_gene: .; v_gene: TRBV7-6; CDR3nt: TGTGCCAGCAGCACCTACAAGGGAGAGACCCAGTACTTC; CDR3aa: CASSTYKGETQYF
abundance: .; j_gene: TRBJ1-5; d_gene: TRBD1; v_gene: TRBV6-2/TRBV6-3; CDR3nt: TGTGCCAGCAGTACGCGCACCGGGACAGATAATCAGCCCCAGCATTTT; CDR3aa: CASSTRTGTDNQPQHF
abundance: many; j_gene: TRBJ1-5; d_gene: .; v_gene: TRBV2; CDR3nt: TGTGCCAGCAGTGAAGCACCGGGGACACAACAGCCCCAGCATTTT; CDR3aa: CASSEAPGTQQPQHF
abundance: .; j_gene: TRBJ2-3; d_gene: TRBD2; v_gene: TRBV7-2; CDR3nt: TGTGCCAGCAGCTTACACACCTCGGCGGGGGGATCAGATACGCAGTATTTT; CDR3aa: CASSLHTSAGGSDTQYF
abundance: many; j_gene: TRBJ2-7; d_gene: .; v_gene: TRBV4-1; CDR3nt: TGCGCCAGCAGCCAAGAAGGTCGTGACGAGCAGTACTTC; CDR3aa: CASSQEGRDEQYF
abundance: many; j_gene: TRBJ1-1; d_gene: .; v_gene: TRBV3-1; CDR3nt: TGTGCCAGCAGCCCGATAGCTTCGGTCACTGAAGCTTTCTTT; CDR3aa: CASSPIASVTEAFF
abundance: many; j_gene: TRBJ1-1; d_gene: TRBD1; v_gene: TRBV20-1; CDR3nt: TGCAGTGCTAGAAACAGGGGGACCACCAGGAACACTGAAGCTTTCTTT; CDR3aa: CSARNRGTTRNTEAFF
abundance: many; j_gene: TRBJ2-1; d_gene: .; v_gene: TRBV6-1; CDR3nt: TGTGCCAGCAGTAAACGCCCGTCACCCAGCTCCTACAATGAGCAGTTCTTC; CDR3aa: CASSKRPSPSSYNEQFF
abundance: many; j_gene: TRBJ2-7; d_gene: TRBD2; v_gene: TRBV11-3; CDR3nt: TGTGCCAGCAGCTTTAAGCCTAGCGGGGGGATCTCCTACGAGCAGTACTTC; CDR3aa: CASSFKPSGGISYEQYF
abundance: many; j_gene: TRBJ1-1; d_gene: .; v_gene: TRBV2; CDR3nt: TGTGCCAGCGGCCAACAGAGTTTGTTAGCTGAAGCTTTCTTT; CDR3aa: CASGQQSLLAEAFF
abundance: few; j_gene: TRBJ1-6; d_gene: TRBD1; v_gene: TRBV5-1; CDR3nt: TGTGCCAGCAGCTCACGGACAGGGATCCGTAATTCACCCCTCCACTTT; CDR3aa: CASSSRTGIRNSPLHF
abundance: many; j_gene: TRBJ2-7; d_gene: TRBD1; v_gene: TRBV29-1; CDR3nt: TGCAGCGTTGAAGCCCCCTCTAGACCGGGACAGGGGGCGCAAGAGCAGTACTTC; CDR3aa: CSVEAPSRPGQGAQEQYF
abundance: many; j_gene: TRBJ2-3; d_gene: .; v_gene: TRBV10-3; CDR3nt: TGTGCCATCAGTGAGCTGCGGGGCCGCAAAGCTGATACGCAGTATTTT; CDR3aa: CAISELRGRKADTQYF
abundance: .; j_gene: TRBJ2-1; d_gene: TRBD2; v_gene: TRBV15; CDR3nt: TGTGCCACCAGCAGCGACCTAGCGGGGGGCCTTGGCGAGCAGTTCTTC; CDR3aa: CATSSDLAGGLGEQFF
abundance: .; j_gene: TRBJ2-5; d_gene: .; v_gene: TRBV18; CDR3nt: TGTGCCAGCTCACCAGGGGTATTAGCCTTAACCCAAGAGACCCAGTACTTC; CDR3aa: CASSPGVLALTQETQYF
abundance: few; j_gene: TRBJ1-5; d_gene: TRBD1; v_gene: TRBV4-3; CDR3nt: TGCGCCAGCAGCCAAGACTACAGGGGAGGTCAGCCCCAGCATTTT; CDR3aa: CASSQDYRGGQPQHF
abundance: .; j_gene: TRBJ2-7; d_gene: .; v_gene: TRBV3-1; CDR3nt: TGTGCCAGCAGCCAAGATGGGGCAGCCTACGAGCAGTACTTC; CDR3aa: CASSQDGAAYEQYF
abundance: .; j_gene: TRBJ1-6; d_gene: .; v_gene: TRBV27; CDR3nt: TGTGCCAGCAGTTACGGACGGTTCAATTCACCCCTCCACTTT; CDR3aa: CASSYGRFNSPLHF
abundance: many; j_gene: TRBJ2-7; d_gene: TRBD1; v_gene: TRBV5-6; CDR3nt: TGTGCCAGCAGCAGACCCAGGGGGTTCGAGCAGTACTTC; CDR3aa: CASSRPRGFEQYF
abundance: many; j_gene: TRBJ2-1; d_gene: TRBD1; v_gene: TRBV5-1; CDR3nt: TGCGCCACCTCACCAGGGACAGGGGGGGACAATGAGCAGTTCTTC; CDR3aa: CATSPGTGGDNEQFF
abundance: many; j_gene: TRBJ1-3; d_gene: .; v_gene: TRBV12-3/TRBV12-4; CDR3nt: TGTGCCAGCAGCGCAACAGTATCTGGAAACACCATATATTTT; CDR3aa: CASSATVSGNTIYF
abundance: many; j_gene: TRBJ2-7; d_gene: .; v_gene: TRBV5-5; CDR3nt: TGTGCCAGCAGCTTGGCCCTTAGCTCCTACGAGCAGTACTTC; CDR3aa: CASSLALSSYEQYF
abundance: many; j_gene: TRBJ1-1; d_gene: .; v_gene: TRBV7-9; CDR3nt: TGTGCCAGCAGCCCTCGGACACCCGCACTCCCGAGAGAAGCTTTCTTT; CDR3aa: CASSPRTPALPREAFF
abundance: .; j_gene: TRBJ1-5; d_gene: .; v_gene: TRBV19; CDR3nt: TGTGCCAGTAGTATATCGGGGAAGGGCAATCAGCCCCAGCATTTT; CDR3aa: CASSISGKGNQPQHF
abundance: many; j_gene: TRBJ2-3; d_gene: TRBD2; v_gene: TRBV20-1; CDR3nt: TGCAGTGCTCCCGGACTAGCGGGGGCTGGAGATACGCAGTATTTT; CDR3aa: CSAPGLAGAGDTQYF
abundance: few; j_gene: TRBJ1-1; d_gene: .; v_gene: TRBV5-1; CDR3nt: TGCGCCAGCAGCTTGGTGAGCTCCCCTGGGGGCCCTGAAGCTTTCTTT; CDR3aa: CASSLVSSPGGPEAFF
abundance: many; j_gene: TRBJ2-3; d_gene: TRBD2; v_gene: TRBV9; CDR3nt: TGTGCCAGCAGCGCGCCCGGGACTAGCCTTGTGGATACGCAGTATTTT; CDR3aa: CASSAPGTSLVDTQYF
abundance: many; j_gene: TRBJ2-7; d_gene: TRBD1; v_gene: TRBV6-6; CDR3nt: TGTGCCAGCAGTTACTCGACAGGGGGTTGGGACGAGCAGTACTTC; CDR3aa: CASSYSTGGWDEQYF
abundance: many; j_gene: TRBJ1-4; d_gene: .; v_gene: TRBV7-2; CDR3nt: TGTGCCAGCAGCTTAAGGATCACTCAGGGTTTTAATGAAAAACTGTTTTTT; CDR3aa: CASSLRITQGFNEKLFF
abundance: many; j_gene: TRBJ2-5; d_gene: .; v_gene: TRBV5-1; CDR3nt: TGCGCCAGCAGCCAAACGCCGCGGGGGCTTCAAGAGACCCAGTACTTC; CDR3aa: CASSQTPRGLQETQYF
abundance: few; j_gene: TRBJ1-6; d_gene: .; v_gene: TRBV4-2; CDR3nt: TGTGCCAGCAGCCAAGATGGCACAGGGTATAATTCACCCCTCCACTTT; CDR3aa: CASSQDGTGYNSPLHF
abundance: many; j_gene: TRBJ1-1; d_gene: .; v_gene: TRBV9; CDR3nt: TGTGCCAGCAGCGTAGCTCCGAACACTGAAGCTTTCTTT; CDR3aa: CASSVAPNTEAFF
abundance: many; j_gene: TRBJ2-5; d_gene: .; v_gene: TRBV18; CDR3nt: TGTGCCAGCTCACCGACCCAAGAGACCCAGTACTTC; CDR3aa: CASSPTQETQYF
abundance: .; j_gene: TRBJ1-1; d_gene: .; v_gene: TRBV11-2; CDR3nt: TGTGCCAGCAGCTTGAGGGAAAAGGCTTTCTTT; CDR3aa: CASSLREKAFF
abundance: many; j_gene: TRBJ2-2; d_gene: TRBD2; v_gene: TRBV3-1; CDR3nt: TGTGCCAGCAGCCAAGTTCGGATGGGAGGGTCCGGGGAGCTGTTTTTT; CDR3aa: CASSQVRMGGSGELFF